These 9 T cell receptor beta chains came from one sample sequenced in a study of beta chain features in type 1 diabetes (dated by TCRdb to between 2017 and 2018). What the authors observed across the whole study: In all four CD4+ subsets, TCRB CDR3 length was moderately but significantly shorter in type 1 diabetes patients.

Receptors were amplified or captured by the immunoSEQ multiplex PCR assay. All of the isolated RNA was reverse transcribed with the High Capacity cDNA Reverse Transcription Kit, so expressed TCRB transcripts were sequenced. TCRdb took over this immuneACCESS table, retaining in-frame rearrangements with V and J assigned. Such tables are incomplete; in checked studies, under half of the missing clones stem from an unresolved V gene, and the remainder is unexplained. In this sample the table shows over 600,000 clones, roughly 12% of which occur a single time. Clones ranked in the top ten supply around 0.12% of the sample. Their recognized antigens are unknown. Specimen: naive CD4+ T cells from blood. The cell subset or site label on this specimen signifies: true naive CD4+ T cells. These receptors all come from a man aged 25-45 years with type 1 diabetes.

This chain joins TRBV29-1 and TRBJ1-2, with 8 bases matching TRBD1. Looked up from germline, CDR1 is SQVTM and CDR2 is ANQGSEA. V dropped 7 bases and J dropped 3; count of bases not matched to a gene: 13. This CDR3 spans 15 amino acids. The CDR3 sequence: CSASTDRVGDYGYTF. CDR3 nucleotide sequence: TGCAGCGCCTCAACGGACAGGGTGGGTGACTATGGCTACACCTTC.

The rearrangement uses TRBV7-6 and TRBJ1-5, with no clear D. The CDR3 is 15 amino acids. Trimming cost V 1 base and J 0 bases, with 7 bases left between them. Germline assignment: CDR1 SGHVS and CDR2 FNYEAQ. CDR3 coding DNA: TGTGCCAGCAGCTTAGGCGGATATAGCAATCAGCCCCAGCATTTT. Amino acids: CASSLGGYSNQPQHF.

This chain connects TRBV27 to TRBJ1-3, with D uncertain. CDR1 and CDR2 from the germline V gene are MNHEY and SMNVEV (reference sequence). The CDR3 runs to 12 residues. With 8 bases removed from V and 3 bases from J, the gap between germline ends came to 8 bases. The CDR3: CASGRDGNTIYF. In DNA form, the CDR3 reads TGTGCCAGCGGGAGGGATGGAAACACCATATATTTT.

The chain employs TRBV4-3 and TRBJ2-2, with TRBD1 as a possible D gene (5 bases). The CDR3 totals 17 residues. The V gene lost 0 bases and the J gene lost 6 bases, with 17 bases spanning the gap. Per germline, CDR1 LGHNA and CDR2 YSLEER. Written as DNA, the CDR3 is TGCGCCAGCAGCCAAGAGTCCATCAGGGCGGAGTCCGGGGAGCTGTTTTTT. Protein product: CASSQESIRAESGELFF.

The chain recombines TRBV9 with TRBJ2-3; 11 bases agree with TRBD2. Germline V gives CDR1 SGDLS, CDR2 YYNGEE. This CDR3 comprises 19 residues. The trim removed 0 bases at V and 0 bases at J, leaving 9 bases unmatched. In DNA, the CDR3 is TGTGCCAGCAGCGTAGCTTGGCTAGCGGGGGGAACTAGCACAGATACGCAGTATTTT. This translates into CASSVAWLAGGTSTDTQYF.

The table lists this clone with a few counts. The chain recombines TRBV20-1 with TRBJ1-1, with D possibly matching TRBD1 (6 bases). Germline V lookup: CDR1 DFQATT, CDR2 SNEGSKA (reference sequence). This CDR3 contains 11 residues. As DNA, the CDR3 is TGCAGCTGGGACACCGGGACTGAAGCTTTCTTT. Its translation: CSWDTGTEAFF.

The V and J genes are TRBV27 and TRBJ1-2; D unclear. This CDR3 region has 13 residues. Trimming took 2 bases from V and 8 from J, leaving 12 bases between them. Germline lookup yields CDR1 MNHEY and CDR2 SMNVEV (reference sequence). The CDR3 DNA sequence: TGTGCCAGCAGTTTAATTTTAGGGCGAGGCTACACCTTC. Its translation is CASSLILGRGYTF.

This clone was counted between two and nine times. The chain carries TRBV5-4 and TRBJ2-5, with 10 bases that match TRBD1. Germline CDR1 reads SGHNT; CDR2 reads YYREEE (reference sequence). The V and J ends lost 0 bases and 9 bases, in that order; junction bases with no gene match: 2. The length of the CDR3 is 13 residues. Here the CDR3 DNA reads TGTGCCAGCAGCTTGGCGGGACAGGGGCCCCAGTACTTC. Encoded protein: CASSLAGQGPQYF.

This chain uses TRBV7-8 with TRBJ2-1, with D unresolved. Germline V gives CDR1 SGHVS, CDR2 FQNEAQ. The CDR3 is made up of 15 amino acids. V lost 5 bases, J lost 0 bases, and 11 bases lay in between. The CDR3 sequence: CASSTRLSSYNEQFF. The CDR3 coding sequence is TGTGCCAGCAGCACAAGACTCAGCTCCTACAATGAGCAGTTCTTC.